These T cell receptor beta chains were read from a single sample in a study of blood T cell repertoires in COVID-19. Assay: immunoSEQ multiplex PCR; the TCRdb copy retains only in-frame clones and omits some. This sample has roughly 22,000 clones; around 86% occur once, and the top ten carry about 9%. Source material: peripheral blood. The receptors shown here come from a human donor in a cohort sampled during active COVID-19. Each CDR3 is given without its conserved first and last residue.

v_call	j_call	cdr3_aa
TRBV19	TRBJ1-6	ASSMGELYNSPLH
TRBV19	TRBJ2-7	ASSPTGGSYEQY
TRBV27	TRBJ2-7	ASSSYGNEQY
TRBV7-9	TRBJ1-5	ASSPGQGKGQPQH
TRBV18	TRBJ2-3	ASSPGPGAKDTQY
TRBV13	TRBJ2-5	ASSSQRGKETQY
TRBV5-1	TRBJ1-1	ASSLGGMGTEAF
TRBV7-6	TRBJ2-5	ASSPDFGLAGGLETQY
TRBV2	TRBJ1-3	ASRGSSSGNTIY
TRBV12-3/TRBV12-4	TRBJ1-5	ASSPGSGKPQH
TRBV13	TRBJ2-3	ASSSGQGPGDTQY
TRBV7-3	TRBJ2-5	ASSLSRGETQY
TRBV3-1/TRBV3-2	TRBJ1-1	ASSQATGGTEAF
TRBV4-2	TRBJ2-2	ASSQARGNTGELF
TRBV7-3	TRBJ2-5	ASSLTRETQY
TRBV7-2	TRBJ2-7	ASRIPPAYEQY
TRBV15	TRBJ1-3	ATSRDLPGRGNTIY
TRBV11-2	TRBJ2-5	ASSLAGGRGETQY
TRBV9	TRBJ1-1	ASSVTTRGYTEAF
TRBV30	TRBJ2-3	AWSGISDTQY
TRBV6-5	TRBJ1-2	ASTPLGRGNYGYT
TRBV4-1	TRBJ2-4	ASRGGGGGKNIQY
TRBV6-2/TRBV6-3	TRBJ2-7	ASSYGRAAYEQY
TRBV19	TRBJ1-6	ASRAGGTSYNSPLH
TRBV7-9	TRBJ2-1	ASSWDNNEQF
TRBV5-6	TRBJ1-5	ASSRRQGPNQPQH
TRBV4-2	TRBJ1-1	ASSQSTGNTEAF
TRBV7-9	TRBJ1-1	ASSTQAGATEAF
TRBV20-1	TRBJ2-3	SASLTGGTDTQY
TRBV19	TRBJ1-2	ASSMGSGVSGYT